This passage covers 32 T cell receptor beta chains from one sample sequenced in a study of T-cell reconstitution after alpha-beta-depleted transplantation in children. Unique molecular identifiers were built into the TCRbeta library. Each CDR3 protein gets one entry after TCRdb re-called the PCR reads with MiXCR. The top ten hold just under 5% of the sample, which has approximately 800,000 distinct CDR3 sequences, 16% seen once. This sample comprised PBMCs, mostly from graft donor cells, obtained 360 days after TCRalphabeta/CD19-depleted stem cell transplant. The receptors shown here come from a male patient under 18 who had a stem cell transplant for acute lymphoblastic leukemia, so the T cells may come from the graft donor.

The rearrangement uses TRBV18 and TRBJ2-7; 9 bases fit TRBD1. The CDR3 is 15 amino acids. V gave up 3 bases and J gave up 2 bases; unmatched junction bases: 5. Germline-derived CDR1 and CDR2 are KGHSH and LQKENI. CDR3 protein: CASSPSTGGTYEQYF. The DNA of the CDR3 is TGTGCCAGCTCACCCTCGACAGGGGGTACCTACGAGCAGTACTTC.

The genes are TRBV29-1 and TRBJ2-2, with 9 bases fitting TRBD1. J lost 4 bases, V lost 6 bases, and 12 bases had no gene match. CDR3 size: 16 residues. The V gene's germline CDR1 is SQVTM and CDR2 ANQGSEA. CDR3 bases: TGCAGCGTAGTACCCGGGACAGGGAGGTTCACCGGGGAGCTGTTTTTT. Protein: CSVVPGTGRFTGELFF.

The chain couples TRBV9 to TRBJ2-7; no clear D. Germline CDR1 and CDR2: SGDLS and YYNGEE. V shed 1 base and J shed 4 bases, with 9 bases lying between them. The CDR3 is 13 residues long. The DNA for the CDR3 is TGTGCCAGCAGCGTACATCAGGAGTACGAGCAGTACTTC. Translation gives CASSVHQEYEQYF.

The chain combines TRBV11-2 with TRBJ1-2; 7 bases line up with TRBD1. The germline gives CDR1 SGHAT, CDR2 FQNNGV. This CDR3 region has 13 residues. V lost 5 bases to trimming and J lost 8 bases; unmatched junction nucleotides: 8. The CDR3 coding sequence is TGTGCCAGCAGCGGACTCAGGGGGGAAGGCTACACCTTC. This codes for CASSGLRGEGYTF.

V is TRBV4-1 and J is TRBJ2-1; 10 bases map to TRBD2. The CDR3 loop spans 16 amino acids. Germline values: CDR1 MGHRA, CDR2 YSYEKL. V lost 6 bases to trimming and J lost 6 bases; unmatched junction nucleotides: 11. As DNA, the CDR3 is TGCGCCAGCAGGCAACCTCTAGCGGGAGATCCCAATGAGCAGTTCTTC. Protein: CASRQPLAGDPNEQFF.

This clonotype turned up a few times. The rearrangement joins TRBV5-1 to TRBJ2-4; the D call may be TRBD1 or TRBD2 (5 bases each). V lost 0 bases and J lost 7, with 17 bases in between. This CDR3 is built from 16 residues. The germline gives CDR1 SGHRS, CDR2 YFSETQ. The CDR3 sequence: CASSLEGFRERNIQYF. For the CDR3, the DNA is TGCGCCAGCAGCTTGGAGGGGTTCAGGGAGAGGAACATTCAGTACTTC. The variable domain in full, with the rest retrieved from reference TRBV5-1 and TRBJ2-4, is KAGVTQTPRYLIKTRGQQVTLSCSPISGHRSVSWYQQTPGQGLQFLFEYFSETQRNKGNFPGRFSGRQFSNSRSEMNVSTLELGDSALYLCASSLEGFRERNIQYFGAGTRLSVL.

The rearrangement links TRBV29-1 to TRBJ2-7; 10 nucleotides match TRBD1. The J segment lost 2 bases and the V segment lost 6 bases, leaving 7 bases of the junction unmatched. CDR1 and CDR2 from the germline V gene are SQVTM and ANQGSEA. This CDR3 is 14 amino acids long. The CDR3 coding sequence is TGCAGCGTGGATCGGGACAGGGGACCCTACGAGCAGTACTTC. This translates into CSVDRDRGPYEQYF.

This clonotype came up a few times. The chain combines TRBV7-2 with TRBJ2-1, with 8 bases fitting TRBD2. Losses at the gene ends were 5 bases for V and 15 bases for J; bases not matched to a gene: 9. This CDR3 is 12 amino acids long. CDR1 is SGHTA and CDR2 is FQGNSA in the germline V gene. The CDR3 sequence: CASSPREGHPFF. The CDR3 DNA sequence: TGTGCCAGCAGCCCTCGGGAGGGCCACCCGTTCTTC.

V and J are TRBV11-2 and TRBJ1-2, with D possibly TRBD1 on 5 matching bases. V gave up 1 base and J gave up 2 bases, with 11 bases separating them. This CDR3 has 15 residues. Per the germline V gene, CDR1 is SGHAT and CDR2 is FQNNGV. The CDR3 coding sequence is TGTGCCAGCAGCTTAGCTGCACGGGGGAACTATGGCTACACCTTC. This sequence encodes CASSLAARGNYGYTF.

This clonotype was seen only a few times. The chain links TRBV5-1 to TRBJ1-4; weak D call: TRBD1 (6 bases). The CDR3 runs to 14 residues. Germline CDR1 SGHRS, CDR2 YFSETQ. With 0 bases removed from V and 8 bases from J, the gap between germline ends came to 11 bases. Here the CDR3 DNA reads TGCGCCAGCAGCTTGGACAGGGAAGGCGAAAAACTGTTTTTT. This sequence encodes CASSLDREGEKLFF.

This clonotype was observed at least ten times. The chain joins TRBV27 to TRBJ1-4; tentative D call: TRBD1 (6 bases). With 5 bases removed from V and 4 bases from J, the gap between germline ends came to 11 bases. The CDR3 spans 14 residues. Germline V gene data show CDR1 as MNHEY and CDR2 as SMNVEV (reference sequence). This chain's CDR3 is CASSGTPRNEKLFF. The CDR3 nucleotides read TGTGCCAGCAGTGGGACACCGCGTAATGAAAAACTGTTTTTT.

Note on this clonotype: Relative to the germline gene, one junction end is altered; a read error may explain this. CDR3 loop: CASRSLAGGPKTGELFF. The CDR3 DNA sequence: TGCGCCAGCAGATCCCTAGCGGGAGGGCCGAAAACCGGGGAGCTGTTTTTT. The rearrangement joins TRBV5-1 to TRBJ2-2; 12 bases are a match to TRBD2. CDR3 length: 17 amino acids. Per germline, CDR1 SGHRS and CDR2 YFSETQ. Variable domain in full (rest from reference TRBV5-1 and TRBJ2-2): KAGVTQTPRYLIKTRGQQVTLSCSPISGHRSVSWYQQTPGQGLQFLFEYFSETQRNKGNFPGRFSGRQFSNSRSEMNVSTLELGDSALYLCASRSLAGGPKTGELFFGEGSRLTVL.

This clonotype was observed a handful of times. The chain recombines TRBV24-1 with TRBJ2-1, with D perhaps matching TRBD1 or TRBD2 (6 bases each). CDR1 and CDR2 (germline): KGHDR, SFDVKD. The CDR3 has 17 amino acids. V was trimmed by 1 base and J by 4 bases, leaving 16 bases between them. CDR3 protein: CATSDFSGGLLYNEQFF. The CDR3 DNA sequence: TGTGCCACCAGTGATTTTTCCGGGGGCCTTTTGTACAATGAGCAGTTCTTC.

This clonotype occurred a few times. V usage is TRBV13 and J usage is TRBJ2-7; 11 bases align to TRBD2. Germline trimming cut 3 bases from V and 2 bases from J; bases unmatched to any gene: 3. Germline CDR1 reads PRHDT; CDR2 reads FYEKMQ (reference sequence). CDR3 size: 15 residues. In nucleotides, the CDR3 is TGTGCCAGCAGCTTTACTAGCGGGAGCACCTACGAGCAGTACTTC. Encoded protein: CASSFTSGSTYEQYF.

Notes on this clonotype: The junction shows a germline mismatch at one end, possibly a read error. J is TRBJ2-1 and V is TRBV20-1; TRBD2 aligns across 10 bases. The CDR3 covers 14 residues. Germline CDR1 reads DFQATT; CDR2 reads SNEGSKA (reference sequence). DNA for the CDR3: TGCGGTGCTCGAACTAGCGGGGTCTACAATGAGCAGTTCTTC. Amino acid sequence: CGARTSGVYNEQFF.

This clonotype has only a few counts. V usage is TRBV27 and J usage is TRBJ1-5; 10 bases map to TRBD1. Trimming took 3 bases from V and 5 from J; bases not matched to a gene: 7. In germline, CDR1 is MNHEY, CDR2 SMNVEV (reference sequence). CDR3 size: 16 residues. The CDR3 DNA is TGTGCCAGCAGTTTTTTTGCTGGGACAGGGGATCAGCCCCAGCATTTT. This encodes CASSFFAGTGDQPQHF.

This clonotype was observed at least ten times. The chain has TRBV18 and TRBJ2-7; TRBD2 matches at 9 bases. The trim removed 2 bases at V and 0 bases at J, leaving 8 bases unmatched. CDR1 is KGHSH, CDR2 LQKENI, per germline. The CDR3 consists of 17 residues. CDR3 bases: TGTGCCAGCTCACCATTGAGAGCGGGAGGATCCTCCTACGAGCAGTACTTC. It specifies CASSPLRAGGSSYEQYF.

The chain employs TRBV2 and TRBJ2-7; D is perhaps TRBD2 (6 bases). This CDR3 spans 15 amino acids. Trimming removed 5 bases from V and 3 bases from J, with 17 bases in between. The V gene's germline CDR1 is SNHLY and CDR2 FYNNEI. The CDR3 protein is CASSPQRLGYYEQYF. CDR3 nucleotides: TGTGCCAGCAGTCCCCAGCGACTAGGGTACTACGAGCAGTACTTC.

This clonotype was seen at least ten times. The chain employs TRBV5-1 and TRBJ2-1; a possible D gene is TRBD2 (6 bases). This CDR3 has 16 amino acids. The germline gives CDR1 SGHRS, CDR2 YFSETQ. V was clipped by 1 base and J by 5 bases, with 16 bases between them. CDR3 sequence reads: CASSLSRGNPNNEQFF. The CDR3 DNA reads TGCGCCAGCAGCTTGTCCCGCGGGAACCCGAACAATGAGCAGTTCTTC.

Worth noting for this clonotype: Relative to the germline gene, one junction end is altered; a read error may explain this. The V and J genes are TRBV12-3 or TRBV12-4 and TRBJ2-7, with 8 bases lining up with TRBD1. There are 18 residues in the CDR3. CDR3 coding DNA: TGTGCCAGCTGTTTTTACGGCAGGGGGCGCGGAGAGTCCTACGAGCAGTACTTC. Protein sequence: CASCFYGRGRGESYEQYF.

The CDR3 loop is CASSLKRLYEQYF. CDR3 DNA: TGTGCCAGCAGCTTGAAACGGCTATACGAGCAGTACTTC. The chain recombines TRBV5-6 with TRBJ2-7; D remains ambiguous. Trimming left V 1 base short and J 4 bases short, with 9 bases between. In germline, CDR1 is SGHDT, CDR2 YYEEEE. This CDR3 is 13 amino acids long.

This clonotype has only a few counts. The chain uses TRBV6-1 and TRBJ1-1; D is ambiguous. This CDR3 is 14 amino acids long. CDR1 is MNHNS, CDR2 SASEGT, per germline. V lost 6 bases and J 1 base, leaving 12 bases between the germline ends. Written as DNA, the CDR3 is TGTGCCAGCAGGATCTATGACGGGAACACTGAAGCTTTCTTT. Translation gives CASRIYDGNTEAFF.

This clonotype appeared a few times. The chain couples TRBV14 to TRBJ2-1; D may be TRBD2 (6 bases). CDR3 length equals 19 residues. Trimming took off 2 bases at V and 6 bases at J, with 26 bases between the two ends. The germline V gene encodes CDR1 SGHDN and CDR2 FVKESK. CDR3 sequence reads: CASSQIHRDSKEGSNEQFF. The CDR3 DNA reads TGTGCCAGCAGCCAAATACACCGGGACTCTAAGGAAGGGAGCAATGAGCAGTTCTTC.

This clonotype was picked up a small number of times. This chain links TRBV7-3 with TRBJ2-3; 9 nucleotides align to TRBD1. CDR1 is SGHTA, CDR2 FQGTGA, per germline. The CDR3 is made up of 16 amino acids. After removal of 1 base from V and 3 bases from J, the junction contained 5 bases not matched to a gene. CDR3 sequence: CASSLSPGQGTDTQYF. The CDR3 nucleotides read TGTGCCAGCAGCTTAAGTCCGGGACAGGGAACAGATACGCAGTATTTT. Drawing the rest from reference TRBV7-3 and TRBJ2-3, the complete variable domain is GAGVSQTPSNKVTEKGKYVELRCDPISGHTALYWYRQSLGQGPEFLIYFQGTGAADDSGLPNDRFFAVRPEGSVSTLKIQRTERGDSAVYLCASSLSPGQGTDTQYFGPGTRLTVL.

The chain uses TRBV12-3 or TRBV12-4 and TRBJ2-4, with unresolved D. CDR3 length equals 10 residues. Trimming left V 8 bases short and J 1 base short, with 0 bases between. CDR3 sequence: CASAKNIQYF. CDR3 in DNA: TGTGCCAGCGCCAAAAACATTCAGTACTTC.

This clonotype has just a few counts. The rearrangement links TRBV5-1 to TRBJ2-1; D is unresolved. V lost 0 bases, J lost 4 bases, and 11 bases lay in between. The germline gives CDR1 SGHRS, CDR2 YFSETQ. The CDR3 loop spans 15 amino acids. CDR3 loop: CASSLGTSWYNEQFF. In DNA form, the CDR3 reads TGCGCCAGCAGCTTGGGGACCAGCTGGTACAATGAGCAGTTCTTC.

Many counts were recorded for this clonotype. This sequence joins TRBV4-1 and TRBJ2-1, with D perhaps matching TRBD2 (5 bases). Germline V gene lookup returns CDR1 MGHRA and CDR2 YSYEKL. CDR3 length: 16 amino acids. Deletions cut 1 base from V and 4 bases from J, with 14 bases between. The CDR3 spells CASSQVLAPTYNEQFF. Here the CDR3 DNA reads TGCGCCAGCAGCCAAGTTTTAGCGCCTACATACAATGAGCAGTTCTTC.

This clonotype was seen a few times. This chain links TRBV24-1 with TRBJ2-3; D might be TRBD1 or TRBD2, each matching 5 bases. The ends were cut back, 10 bases at V and 2 bases at J, with 18 bases in the middle. The CDR3 has 15 residues. CDR1 and CDR2 (germline): KGHDR, SFDVKD. CDR3 nucleotide sequence: TGTGCCACAAGCAACCCGGGACGGCTCACAGATACGCAGTATTTT. This gives the protein CATSNPGRLTDTQYF.

The chain uses TRBV5-1 and TRBJ1-4; 10 bases align to TRBD1. CDR1 and CDR2 from the germline V gene are SGHRS and YFSETQ. Trimming took 2 bases from V and 8 from J; bases not matched to a gene: 6. The CDR3 has 15 amino acids. The CDR3 DNA reads TGCGCCAGCAGCTTACCGACAGGGGGCCGCGAAAAACTGTTTTTT. Residues: CASSLPTGGREKLFF.

The V and J genes are TRBV20-1 and TRBJ1-2; D call uncertain. V lost 0 bases, J lost 6 bases, and 11 bases lay in between. CDR3 length: 13 amino acids. Germline CDR1 DFQATT, CDR2 SNEGSKA (reference sequence). The CDR3 nucleotides are TGCAGTGCTAGAGATAGCTATCCCAATGGCTACACCTTC. It encodes CSARDSYPNGYTF.

This clonotype has a handful of counts. The chain is built from TRBV5-1 and TRBJ1-1, with D perhaps TRBD1 (5 bases). Germline-derived CDR1 and CDR2 are SGHRS and YFSETQ. This CDR3 contains 14 residues. V dropped 3 bases and J dropped 10 bases, with 19 bases sitting between them. CDR3 sequence reads: CASSYRPDPGLAFF. The CDR3 DNA reads TGCGCCAGCAGCTACCGACCAGATCCGGGGCTAGCTTTCTTT. The entire variable domain, with the rest obtained from reference TRBV5-1 and TRBJ1-1, is as follows: KAGVTQTPRYLIKTRGQQVTLSCSPISGHRSVSWYQQTPGQGLQFLFEYFSETQRNKGNFPGRFSGRQFSNSRSEMNVSTLELGDSALYLCASSYRPDPGLAFFGQGTRLTVV.

In its sample, this clonotype was seen a few times. This rearrangement joins TRBV11-2 to TRBJ2-1; 8 nucleotides match TRBD2. The J segment lost 9 bases and the V segment lost 3 bases, leaving 7 bases of the junction unmatched. This CDR3 is built from 14 residues. The germline gives CDR1 SGHAT, CDR2 FQNNGV. The CDR3 reads CASSFREGVSEQFF. The CDR3 nucleotides are TGTGCCAGCAGCTTCCGGGAGGGCGTCTCTGAGCAGTTCTTC.